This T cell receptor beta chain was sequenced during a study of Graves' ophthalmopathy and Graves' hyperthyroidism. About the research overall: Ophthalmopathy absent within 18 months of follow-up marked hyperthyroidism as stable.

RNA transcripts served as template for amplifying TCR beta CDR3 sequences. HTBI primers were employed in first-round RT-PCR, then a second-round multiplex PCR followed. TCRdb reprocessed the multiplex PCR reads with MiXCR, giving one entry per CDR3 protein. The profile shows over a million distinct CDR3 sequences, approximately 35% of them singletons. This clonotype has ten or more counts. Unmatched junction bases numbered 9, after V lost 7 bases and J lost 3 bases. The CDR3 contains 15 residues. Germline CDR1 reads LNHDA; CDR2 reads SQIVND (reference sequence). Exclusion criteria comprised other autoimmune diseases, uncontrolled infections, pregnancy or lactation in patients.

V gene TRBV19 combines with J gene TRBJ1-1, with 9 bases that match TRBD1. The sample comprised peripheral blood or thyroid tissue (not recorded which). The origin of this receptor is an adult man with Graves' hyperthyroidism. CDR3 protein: CASMGTGLGYTEAFF. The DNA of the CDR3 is TGTGCCAGTATGGGGACAGGGTTGGGGTACACTGAAGCTTTCTTT. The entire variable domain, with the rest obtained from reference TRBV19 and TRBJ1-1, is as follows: DGGITQSPKYLFRKEGQNVTLSCEQNLNHDAMYWYRQDPGQGLRLIYYSQIVNDFQKGDIAEGYSVSREKKESFPLTVTSAQKNPTAFYLCASMGTGLGYTEAFFGQGTRLTVV.